These 25 T cell receptor beta chains share one sample of origin, sequenced in a study of T cells in Graves' hyperthyroidism and ophthalmopathy. RNA transcripts were the template for amplifying TCR beta CDR3 regions. The TCR CDR3 was amplified in a first-round RT-PCR using the HTBI primer set. TCRdb re-called the multiplex PCR reads with MiXCR, one entry per CDR3 protein. In the table there are around 700,000 distinct CDR3 sequences, about 19% of which are singletons. Sequenced: blood. The source is a woman aged 45 to 65 with Graves' hyperthyroidism that later progressed to Graves' ophthalmopathy.

In this sample, this clonotype turned up a few times. The V and J genes are TRBV5-1 and TRBJ2-3; 7 bases align to TRBD2. The germline V gene has CDR1 SGHRS and CDR2 YFSETQ. The ends lost 3 bases at V and 0 bases at J; junction bases unmatched: 13. There are 18 residues in the CDR3. CDR3: CASSSLRASGRSTDTQYF. CDR3 nucleotides: TGCGCCAGCAGCTCACTCAGGGCTAGCGGACGTAGCACAGATACGCAGTATTTT.

V is TRBV7-9 and J is TRBJ1-3, with D uncertain. The V end lost 0 bases, the J end lost 7 bases, and 13 bases lay between the germline ends. CDR1 is SEHNR and CDR2 is FQNEAQ in the germline V gene (reference sequence). The CDR3 runs 15 residues. CDR3 residues: CASSLASTLDNTIYF. The CDR3 DNA reads as TGTGCCAGCAGCTTAGCAAGCACTCTGGATAACACCATATATTTT.

This clonotype was observed at least ten times. The chain couples TRBV7-3 to TRBJ2-2, with D perhaps given as TRBD1 or TRBD2 (5 bases each). Deletions cut 5 bases from V and 7 bases from J, with 20 bases between. Germline V CDR1 and CDR2: SGHTA, FQGTGA. The CDR3 consists of 16 residues. CDR3 DNA: TGTGCCAGCAGCGCTAATCCCCGGGGCCCCAACGGGGAGCTGTTTTTT. Its translation: CASSANPRGPNGELFF.

This clonotype was seen repeatedly, ten times or more. The V gene is TRBV2, the J gene TRBJ2-5, with 7 bases fitting TRBD2. With 10 bases clipped from V and 2 bases from J, the junction kept 19 bases outside the gene matches. The CDR3 spans 17 residues. Germline V gene sequence: CDR1 SNHLY, CDR2 FYNNEI. The DNA of the CDR3 is TGTGCCATGATCATCCCACCTCGGGACTACCATCAAGAGACCCAGTACTTC. This gives the protein CAMIIPPRDYHQETQYF.

In its sample, this clonotype was seen many times. The chain couples TRBV12-5 to TRBJ2-1, with 8 positions matching TRBD1. Germline assignment: CDR1 LGHNT and CDR2 FRNRAP. The CDR3 spans 13 residues. The junction had 0 bases not matched to a gene; V was cut back by 1 base and J by 7 bases. DNA for the CDR3: TGTGCTAGTGGTTTGGGACAGGGGAATGAGCAGTTCTTC. Amino acids: CASGLGQGNEQFF.

This clonotype has ten or more counts. This chain links TRBV9 with TRBJ1-1; D remains unclear. Trimming stripped 4 bases from V and 2 bases from J, with 12 bases between. The CDR3 length is 14 residues. CDR1 and CDR2 from the germline V gene are SGDLS and YYNGEE. Here the CDR3 DNA reads TGTGCCAGCAGCCTCCACAGCGCAAACACTGAAGCTTTCTTT. This translates into CASSLHSANTEAFF.

This CDR3 reads CASSEDRSHGYTF. The CDR3 DNA reads TGCGCCAGCAGTGAAGACAGAAGCCATGGCTACACCTTC. J is TRBJ1-2 and V is TRBV10-2; D may be TRBD1 (5 bases). Between the trimmed V and J ends, which lost 3 bases and 6 bases, there was a span of 11 bases. The germline V gene has CDR1 WSHSY and CDR2 SAAADI. CDR3 size: 13 residues.

This clonotype was detected ten times or more. The V and J genes are TRBV5-5 and TRBJ1-1, with D possibly being TRBD1 (6 bases). The CDR3 covers 15 residues. Trimming took 2 bases from V and 0 from J, leaving 11 bases between them. Germline V gene sequence: CDR1 SGHKS, CDR2 YYEKEE (reference sequence). The CDR3 is CASSLTGTMNTEAFF. Here the CDR3 DNA reads TGTGCCAGCAGCTTAACAGGGACCATGAACACTGAAGCTTTCTTT.

The chain uses TRBV5-1 and TRBJ2-3; D could derive from TRBD1 or TRBD2 (5 bases each). CDR3 length equals 14 residues. V dropped 3 bases and J dropped 0 bases, with 8 bases sitting between them. Germline values: CDR1 SGHRS, CDR2 YFSETQ. The CDR3 DNA sequence: TGCGCCAGCAGCTACAGGACTAGCACAGATACGCAGTATTTT. Its translation: CASSYRTSTDTQYF.

This clonotype came up a few times. This sequence joins TRBV6-4 and TRBJ1-5, with D tentatively TRBD1 (5 bases). The CDR3 consists of 16 residues. The germline V and J ends were trimmed by 6 bases and 0 bases, with 15 bases remaining between them. Germline CDR1 reads MRHNA; CDR2 reads SNTAGT. The CDR3 coding sequence is TGTGCCAGCAGCTCTGGGACGGCCTATAGCAATCAGCCCCAGCATTTT. Residues: CASSSGTAYSNQPQHF.

This rearrangement joins TRBV9 to TRBJ2-3; D is undetermined. Germline values: CDR1 SGDLS, CDR2 YYNGEE. Trimming removed 6 bases from V and 2 bases from J, with 10 bases in between. The CDR3 spans 13 residues. The CDR3 loop reads CASTARSTDTQYF. The CDR3 DNA reads TGTGCCAGCACCGCAAGGTCCACAGATACGCAGTATTTT.

The rearrangement joins TRBV30 to TRBJ1-5; TRBD1 aligns across 7 bases. The length of the CDR3 is 13 residues. Germline V gives CDR1 GTSNPN, CDR2 SVGIG (reference sequence). J lost 6 bases, V lost 5 bases, and 7 bases had no gene match. CDR3 nucleotides: TGTGCCTGGGCTGCAGGGGGGGTTCAGCCCCAGCATTTT. Amino acid sequence: CAWAAGGVQPQHF.

There are many counts of this clonotype. The CDR3 reads CAVSETANTEAFF. In DNA form, the CDR3 reads TGTGCCGTCTCCGAGACAGCGAACACTGAAGCTTTCTTT. This chain connects TRBV19 to TRBJ1-1, with D perhaps matching TRBD1 (5 bases). Trimming removed 11 bases at V and 1 base at J, with 14 bases between. Germline loops: CDR1 LNHDA, CDR2 SQIVND (reference sequence). The CDR3 spans 13 residues.

This clonotype showed up just a few times. V gene TRBV19 combines with J gene TRBJ2-1; TRBD1 or TRBD2 may be the D gene (5 bases each). Germline V gives CDR1 LNHDA, CDR2 SQIVND (reference sequence). CDR3 length: 15 residues. V dropped 4 bases and J dropped 0 bases, with 10 bases sitting between them. CDR3 region: CASSTGRFSYNEQFF. The CDR3 DNA reads as TGTGCCAGTAGTACGGGACGATTCTCCTACAATGAGCAGTTCTTC.

This clonotype was detected ten times or more. V gene TRBV11-3 combines with J gene TRBJ1-1; D is unclear. The CDR3 spans 13 residues. Germline V gene sequence: CDR1 SGHNT, CDR2 YENEEA. V lost 1 base and J lost 6, with 9 bases in between. The CDR3 loop is CASSLVFQAEAFF. The CDR3 nucleotides are TGTGCCAGCAGCTTAGTATTCCAGGCTGAAGCTTTCTTT.

The chain combines TRBV20-1 with TRBJ2-7; D possibly uses TRBD1 or TRBD2 (6 bases each). This CDR3 contains 12 residues. The germline gives CDR1 DFQATT, CDR2 SNEGSKA (reference sequence). V dropped 3 bases and J dropped 4 bases, with 10 bases sitting between them. The CDR3 DNA is TGCAGTGCTAGTAGAGGGGGGTACGAGCAGTACTTC. Its protein is CSASRGGYEQYF.

V usage is TRBV20-1 and J usage is TRBJ1-4; D perhaps matches TRBD1 (5 bases). CDR1 and CDR2 from the germline V gene are DFQATT and SNEGSKA (reference sequence). This CDR3 has 13 residues. V was clipped by 0 bases and J by 11 bases, with 13 bases between them. The CDR3 DNA reads as TGCAGTGCTAGAGAGACGGGGGATTGGAAACTGTTTTTT. Protein sequence: CSARETGDWKLFF.

This clonotype was recorded a few times. This chain connects TRBV10-3 to TRBJ2-5, with TRBD1 as a possible D gene (5 bases). From germline, CDR1 is ENHRY and CDR2 SYGVKD. The CDR3 spans 13 residues. V shed 5 bases and J shed 4 bases, with 11 bases lying between them. The CDR3: CAISTGVGETQYF. For the CDR3, the DNA is TGTGCCATCAGTACAGGCGTAGGAGAGACCCAGTACTTC.

Ten or more counts support this clonotype. The rearrangement uses TRBV7-2 and TRBJ1-5; no clear D gene. This CDR3 contains 14 residues. Trimming pared 5 bases from V and 1 base from J, leaving 9 bases between. Germline V gives CDR1 SGHTA, CDR2 FQGNSA. The CDR3 sequence is CASSLTASNQPQHF. DNA for the CDR3: TGTGCCAGCAGCCTGACTGCAAGCAATCAGCCCCAGCATTTT.

In regard to this clonotype: One base away lies a much larger clone, so this may be a sequencing read error. In nucleotides, the CDR3 is TGTTCCAGCAGCTTAGTGGGGGGGGGCCCAGATACGCAGTATTTT. Translated: CSSSLVGGGPDTQYF. The V gene is TRBV7-9, the J gene TRBJ2-3, with a tentative D call TRBD2 (7 bases). CDR3 length: 15 amino acids. Germline CDR1 is SEHNR and CDR2 is FQNEAQ (reference sequence). The variable domain in full, completed from reference TRBV7-9 and TRBJ2-3, reads DTGVSQNPRHKITKRGQNVTFRCDPISEHNRLYWYRQTLGQGPEFLTYFQNEAQLEKSRLLSDRFSAERPKGSFSTLEIQRTEQGDSAMYLCSSSLVGGGPDTQYFGPGTRLTVL.

This clonotype has at least ten counts. The chain joins TRBV27 to TRBJ1-1; no definite D call. This CDR3 is 11 amino acids long. The V gene lost 7 bases and the J gene lost 3 bases, with 6 bases spanning the gap. Germline CDR1 is MNHEY and CDR2 is SMNVEV (reference sequence). The CDR3 nucleotides are TGTGCCAGCATGATGGACACTGAAGCTTTCTTT. It specifies CASMMDTEAFF.

In this sample, this clonotype turned up a few times. The chain uses TRBV7-3 and TRBJ2-2; perhaps TRBD2 as D (6 bases). Per the germline V gene, CDR1 is SGHTA and CDR2 is FQGTGA. The germline V and J ends were trimmed by 8 bases and 2 bases, with 15 bases remaining between them. The CDR3 is 15 amino acids. The CDR3 spells CASSSAGTNTGELFF. Written as DNA, the CDR3 is TGTGCCAGCTCTTCGGCGGGGACCAACACCGGGGAGCTGTTTTTT. Together with reference TRBV7-3 and TRBJ2-2, the CDR3 gives the full variable domain: GAGVSQTPSNKVTEKGKYVELRCDPISGHTALYWYRQSLGQGPEFLIYFQGTGAADDSGLPNDRFFAVRPEGSVSTLKIQRTERGDSAVYLCASSSAGTNTGELFFGEGSRLTVL.

V and J are TRBV27 and TRBJ2-1; D is possibly TRBD2 (6 bases). Germline CDR1 reads MNHEY; CDR2 reads SMNVEV (reference sequence). V lost 3 bases, J lost 1 base, and 22 bases lay in between. The CDR3 is made up of 19 amino acids. The CDR3, as DNA: TGTGCCAGCAGTTTCTTACCGGGACTCCACCCCCAATCCTACAATGAGCAGTTCTTC. Protein sequence: CASSFLPGLHPQSYNEQFF.

This clonotype was counted many times. The V and J genes are TRBV18 and TRBJ1-1, with no clear D. In germline, CDR1 is KGHSH, CDR2 LQKENI. The ends were cut back, 4 bases at V and 1 base at J, with 7 bases in the middle. The CDR3 loop spans 13 amino acids. The chain's CDR3 is CASSLHKNTEAFF. The CDR3, as DNA: TGTGCCAGCTCACTCCACAAGAACACTGAAGCTTTCTTT.

This clonotype was seen at least ten times. V usage is TRBV20-1 and J usage is TRBJ2-7, with a tentative D call TRBD2 (6 bases). The germline V gene has CDR1 DFQATT and CDR2 SNEGSKA (reference sequence). The CDR3 covers 14 residues. V was clipped by 3 bases and J by 2 bases, with 14 bases between them. The CDR3 spells CSASTEGGPYEQYF. For the CDR3, the DNA is TGCAGTGCTAGCACCGAGGGAGGACCCTACGAGCAGTACTTC.